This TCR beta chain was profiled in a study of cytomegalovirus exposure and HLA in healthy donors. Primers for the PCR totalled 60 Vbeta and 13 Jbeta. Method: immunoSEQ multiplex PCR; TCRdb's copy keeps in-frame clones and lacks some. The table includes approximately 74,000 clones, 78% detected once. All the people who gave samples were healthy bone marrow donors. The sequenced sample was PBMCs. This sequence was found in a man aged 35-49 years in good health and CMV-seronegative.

The CDR3 nucleotides read TGTGCCAGCAGTGACTGGACACAGTATCAGCCCCAGCATTTT. It is translated as CASSDWTQYQPQHF. The gene calls are TRBV2 and TRBJ1-5; possibly TRBD1 for D (5 bases). Germline V gives CDR1 SNHLY, CDR2 FYNNEI. This CDR3 has 14 amino acids. V was trimmed by 3 bases and J by 5 bases, leaving 11 bases between them.